Below, one T cell receptor (beta chain) is given with its context. What it recognizes is unknown. Trimming cost V 0 bases and J 2 bases, with 7 bases left between them. Germline CDR1 is DFQATT and CDR2 is SNEGSKA (reference sequence). This CDR3 region has 13 residues. TCRdb redid the calling of the reads with MiXCR, one entry per CDR3 protein. This sample has around 900,000 distinct CDR3 sequences, with 30% to 40% found just once. These data are taken from a study of T cell repertoires in cytomegalovirus infection. About the study: Used in the study were CMV epitopes, some recently identified and HLA-C-restricted, others well-studied and HLA-B-restricted. Public TCR beta signatures were indicative of both CMV infection and a matching HLA type. Findings and caveats of the study: Summed frequency of shared TCR beta families picked out CMV carriers who also had the relevant HLA. HLA-C-restricted, CMV-specific TCR beta clonotypes were dominant ex vivo.

The specimen was cultured CD8+ T cells from PBMCs, collected from culture after CMV antigen stimulation. This clonotype was obtained from a human donor in good health (CMV status not recorded). Some clones in this sample may be carry-over from other donors' samples. The chain combines TRBV20-1 with TRBJ1-1; no clear D gene. The CDR3 nucleotides are TGCAGTGCTAGAGATGTGGAAAACACTGAAGCTTTCTTT. It codes for CSARDVENTEAFF.